This T cell receptor (beta chain) was recovered during a study of shared clonotypes between healthy human individuals. General observations from the study: What limited the represented genetic and exposure-history diversity was the small number of donors. Among several donors, about 4.6% of naive CD4 clonotypes were found in common.

Into CD45RA+ naive and CD45RA-negative memory subsets, the CD4+ cells were split. The authors distributed each subset's genomic DNA evenly over several immunoSEQ plates. Produced via immunoSEQ multiplex PCR; TCRdb's table is partial and in-frame only. The table lists about 2 million clones, 85% to 95% of them singletons. Remarks on this clone: Antigen specificity is unknown. At one end the junction does not follow the germline gene, possibly because of a read error.

Germline V gene data show CDR1 as MDHEN and CDR2 as SYDVKM. The CDR3 runs 13 residues. This clonotype was obtained from a young man in good health. The sequenced sample was naive CD4+ T cells sorted from blood. Subset defined: CD45RA+ positively selected. This chain uses TRBV28 with TRBJ1-1, with unresolved D. CDR3 DNA sequence: TGTGCCAGCAGTTTCCTAAGGACGGGGTCCAGCTTTTTT. Translation gives CASSFLRTGSSFF.